The subject of this entry is one T cell receptor (beta chain). As to treatment: oral pan-JAK inhibitor, 5-10 mg twice daily. In each case, RNA was isolated and then reverse transcribed into cDNA as the sequencing template. Profiled with immunoSEQ multiplex PCR; TCRdb holds only in-frame clones, not every one. The sample records a few hundred thousand clones, 60% being singletons. CDR1 and CDR2 from the germline V gene are MNHEY and SMNVEV (reference sequence). Losses at the gene ends were 6 bases for V and 2 bases for J; bases not matched to a gene: 10. CDR3 size: 15 residues. This record comes from a study of CD8+ T cells in alopecia areata. In the study overall: Patients in the treated group were given tofacitinib by mouth, 5 to 10 mg twice a day.

Material: CD4+ T cells sorted from blood, obtained at week 52, from a patient treated with tofacitinib. The rearrangement uses TRBV27 and TRBJ2-7; 7 positions match TRBD1. The sequence was obtained from a human donor with alopecia areata. The CDR3 protein is CASRKTGATPYEQYF. Here the CDR3 DNA reads TGTGCCAGCAGGAAAACAGGGGCCACTCCCTACGAGCAGTACTTC.